Listed below are T cell receptor beta chains from one sample, sequenced in a study of yellow fever vaccine responses in identical twins. TCRdb reprocessed the RT-PCR reads with MiXCR, giving one entry per CDR3 protein. The table includes a few thousand distinct CDR3 sequences, 90% detected once. The material sequenced was T cells from blood (PBMCs), unsorted or a sorted subset (not recorded which), taken before or after yellow fever vaccination (not recorded which). The receptors were gathered from a woman younger than 30 who received the yellow fever vaccine. CDR3s include the opening cysteine and the closing phenylalanine or tryptophan. Each record gives: clone size, J gene, D gene, V gene, CDR3 DNA, CDR3 protein. D genes are given only for firm matches. Clone size is not always given. Where it is, it says once, few, many or a class for expanded clones.

NA | TRBJ1-2 | NA | TRBV29-1 | TGCAGCGTTGTCCGGGGGAGTTATGGCTACACCTTC | CSVVRGSYGYTF
NA | TRBJ1-2 | NA | TRBV10-3 | TGTGCCATCAACGCTAACTATGGCTACACCTTC | CAINANYGYTF
NA | TRBJ2-1 | NA | TRBV4-3 | TGCGCCAGCAGCCAAGGGGGGCTCGGGACTGATATGAATGAGCAGTTCTTC | CASSQGGLGTDMNEQFF
NA | TRBJ1-5 | NA | TRBV12-3/TRBV12-4 | TGTGCCAGCAGTCTAACAGGGCCAGGTCAGCCCCAGCATTTT | CASSLTGPGQPQHF
few | TRBJ1-1 | NA | TRBV6-5 | TGTGCCAGCAGTTACTCGTTCACTTTGAACACTGAAGCTTTCTTT | CASSYSFTLNTEAFF
NA | TRBJ1-5 | NA | TRBV4-1 | TGCGCCAGCAGCCAGGGGGCAGATCAGCCCCAGCATTTT | CASSQGADQPQHF
NA | TRBJ1-1 | NA | TRBV6-5 | TGTGCCAGCAGTTACATAGACCTTCTCCGGGCTGGGGAAGCTTTCTTT | CASSYIDLLRAGEAFF
NA | TRBJ2-6 | NA | TRBV5-4 | TGTGCTGGAGGGGCCAACGTCCTGACTTTC | CAGGANVLTF
once | TRBJ2-5 | TRBD1 | TRBV7-4 | TGTGCCAGCAGCTTACAGGGGGCAGAGACCCAGTACTTC | CASSLQGAETQYF
NA | TRBJ2-1 | NA | TRBV7-9 | TGTGCCAGCAGCTTAGCGTGGAGGAATGAGCAGTTCTTC | CASSLAWRNEQFF
NA | TRBJ1-2 | NA | TRBV3-1 | TGTGCCAGCAGCCAAGATGAACGCTATGGCTACACCTTC | CASSQDERYGYTF
NA | TRBJ2-5 | NA | TRBV29-1 | TGCAGCGCGGGGTCGGGGAACCAAGAGACCCAGTACTTC | CSAGSGNQETQYF
NA | TRBJ2-2 | NA | TRBV12-3/TRBV12-4 | TGTGCCAGCAGTCCAACGACTAGTGGGAGGACCGGGGAGCTGTTTTTT | CASSPTTSGRTGELFF
NA | TRBJ1-2 | NA | TRBV11-1 | TGTGCCAGCAGACAGTGGGGGGCCGGAGATGGCTACACCTTC | CASRQWGAGDGYTF
NA | TRBJ2-1 | TRBD2 | TRBV11-1 | TGTGCCAGCAGTCCTAGCGGTAGCTCCTACAATGAGCAGTTCTTC | CASSPSGSSYNEQFF
once | TRBJ2-1 | NA | TRBV4-3 | TGCGCCAGCAGCCAAGGGAGTACGGGGTATGAGCAGTTCTTC | CASSQGSTGYEQFF
NA | TRBJ2-3 | TRBD2 | TRBV2 | TGTGCCAGCAGTCTCGCTAGCGGACGTGTCACAGATACGCAGTATTTT | CASSLASGRVTDTQYF
once | TRBJ1-5 | NA | TRBV2 | TGTGCCAGCAGTGAGAGACGGGGCCAGCATTTT | CASSERRGQHF
few | TRBJ1-1 | NA | TRBV4-1 | TGCGCCAGCAGCCAGGTAACCCAGGGCGGCACTGAAGCTTTCTTT | CASSQVTQGGTEAFF
NA | TRBJ2-7 | TRBD2 | TRBV12-3/TRBV12-4 | TGTGCCAGCAGGGCTAGCGGGAAGACATACGAGCAGTACTTC | CASRASGKTYEQYF
NA | TRBJ2-7 | TRBD2 | TRBV20-1 | TGCAGTGCTCAAGTGTCGGGACTAGGATCCTACGAGCAGTACTTC | CSAQVSGLGSYEQYF
NA | TRBJ2-3 | NA | TRBV29-1 | TGCAGCGCCCAGGTTACAGATACGCAGTATTTT | CSAQVTDTQYF
NA | TRBJ2-2 | NA | TRBV12-3/TRBV12-4 | TGTGCCAGCAGTAATCGGGGCACCGGGGAGCTGTTTTTT | CASSNRGTGELFF
NA | TRBJ2-1 | NA | TRBV29-1 | TGCAGCGTTGAAGGGGCAGCCTACAATGAGCAGTTCTTC | CSVEGAAYNEQFF
NA | TRBJ2-3 | TRBD1 | TRBV2 | TGTGCCAGCAGGGACAGGGCCCCCACAGATACGCAGTATTTT | CASRDRAPTDTQYF
once | TRBJ2-5 | TRBD2 | TRBV4-2 | TGTGCCAGCAGCCTTGAGCGGGGGGGCGAAGAGACCCAGTACTTC | CASSLERGGEETQYF
NA | TRBJ2-7 | NA | TRBV7-6 | TGTGCCAGCAGCTTAACAGGATCTTCCTACGAGCAGTACTTC | CASSLTGSSYEQYF
NA | TRBJ2-7 | TRBD2 | TRBV29-1 | TGCAGCGTTGAGGGGTCTCTAGCGGACCCTTCCTACGAGCAGTACTTC | CSVEGSLADPSYEQYF
few | TRBJ1-1 | TRBD1 | TRBV29-1 | TGCAGCGCCCGGGACGACAGGGCAGCTTTCTTT | CSARDDRAAFF
NA | TRBJ2-1 | NA | TRBV7-9 | TGTGCCAGCAGCCCCGACCTCTTATACAATGAGCAGTTCTTC | CASSPDLLYNEQFF